This T cell receptor (beta chain) was recovered during a study of OX40 agonist ivuxolimab in advanced cancers. Study-wide context: Patients were under 90% male with ages about 23 to 79, mean about 54. Findings of the study overall: The study found that CD8+ T cells averaged more expanded clones than CD4+.

A word on this clone: Its target is unknown.

This table comes from immunoSEQ multiplex PCR, and its TCRdb copy is limited to in-frame clones, with some not included. This table holds 45,000 to 50,000 clones, more than 75% found once. Trimming pared 5 bases from V and 5 bases from J, leaving 11 bases between. Germline V gene data show CDR1 as SGHTA and CDR2 as FQGTGA. The CDR3 consists of 13 residues. The clonotype originates from an adult with an advanced solid tumor such as melanoma, head and neck, liver or kidney cancer. The material was CD4+ or CD8+ T cells sorted from blood, obtained in a trial of the OX40 agonist ivuxolimab. The V gene is TRBV7-3, the J gene TRBJ2-3, with D uncertain. Here the CDR3 DNA reads TGTGCCAGCAGCCCTGGCTTGCGAGATACGCAGTATTTT. Protein product: CASSPGLRDTQYF.